The 20 T cell receptor beta chains given below trace back to one sample, sequenced in a study of shared clonotypes between healthy human individuals. Assay: immunoSEQ multiplex PCR; the TCRdb copy retains only in-frame clones and omits some. The sample consists of some 350,000 clones, about 74% of them appearing once. Sequencing was carried out using memory CD4+ T cells sorted from blood. Subset reported: CD45RA-negative fraction. Every receptor here comes from a man aged 25-40 years in good health.

The chain combines TRBV5-4 with TRBJ2-1; either TRBD1 or TRBD2 may supply D (5 bases each). Germline CDR1 and CDR2: SGHNT and YYREEE (reference sequence). V shed 0 bases and J shed 7 bases, with 17 bases lying between them. CDR3 length equals 16 residues. DNA for the CDR3: TGTGCCAGCAGCTTGGGGTCGTCTTCCGGGGCGAATGAGCAGTTCTTC. Translating gives CASSLGSSSGANEQFF.

The chain employs TRBV15 and TRBJ2-3; TRBD2 aligns across 7 bases. Germline assignment: CDR1 LNHNV and CDR2 YYDKDF (reference sequence). V was clipped by 2 bases and J by 4 bases; unmatched bases: 9. The CDR3 has 16 residues. In nucleotides, the CDR3 is TGTGCCACCAGCAGATACCGAGGACTAGGGCCAGATACGCAGTATTTT. Translating it yields CATSRYRGLGPDTQYF.

This sequence joins TRBV11-2 and TRBJ2-1; 12 nucleotides align to TRBD2. Germline-derived CDR1 and CDR2 are SGHAT and FQNNGV. The ends lost 5 bases at V and 9 bases at J; junction bases unmatched: 11. CDR3 length: 16 amino acids. CDR3 DNA: TGTGCCAGCAGCAGAACACTAGCGGGAGGTTTGGGTGAGCAGTTCTTC. This encodes CASSRTLAGGLGEQFF. The variable domain in full, completed from reference TRBV11-2 and TRBJ2-1, reads EAGVAQSPRYKIIEKRQSVAFWCNPISGHATLYWYQQILGQGPKLLIQFQNNGVVDDSQLPKDRFSAERLKGVDSTLKIQPAKLEDSAVYLCASSRTLAGGLGEQFFGPGTRLTVL.

There are a few counts of this clone. Other DNA sequences of this sample code for an identical CDR3. The chain couples TRBV18 to TRBJ2-3; the D is unclear. The germline gives CDR1 KGHSH, CDR2 LQKENI. V gave up 6 bases and J gave up 2 bases, with 9 bases separating them. This CDR3 is 13 amino acids long. As DNA, the CDR3 is TGTGCCAGCTCGCCAAGTCTCACAGATACGCAGTATTTT. This gives the protein CASSPSLTDTQYF. The whole variable domain, filled in from reference TRBV18 and TRBJ2-3, reads NAGVMQNPRHLVRRRGQEARLRCSPMKGHSHVYWYRQLPEEGLKFMVYLQKENIIDESGMPKERFSAEFPKEGPSILRIQQVVRGDSAAYFCASSPSLTDTQYFGPGTRLTVL.

The rearrangement links TRBV6-6 to TRBJ2-7, with 7 nucleotides matching TRBD2. The CDR3 spans 14 residues. J was trimmed by 6 bases and V by 5 bases; bases with no gene match: 10. Germline CDR1 is MNHNY and CDR2 is SVGAGI (reference sequence). The CDR3, as DNA: TGTGCCAGCAGTGGGGCGGGAGCTAATGGCGAGCAGTACTTC. This translates into CASSGAGANGEQYF.

This chain links TRBV15 with TRBJ1-2; weak D call: TRBD1 (6 bases). Between the trimmed V and J ends, which lost 0 bases and 4 bases, there was a span of 9 bases. CDR3 length: 14 residues. Germline V CDR1 and CDR2: LNHNV, YYDKDF (reference sequence). The CDR3 protein is CATSRDTGSYGYTF. The CDR3 region has the DNA TGTGCCACCAGCAGAGATACAGGGAGCTATGGCTACACCTTC.

This chain joins TRBV15 and TRBJ1-2; D remains unclear. V was pared by 0 bases and J by 13 bases, with 21 bases between. Germline V CDR1 and CDR2: LNHNV, YYDKDF (reference sequence). The CDR3 is made up of 15 amino acids. The CDR3: CATSRDSWAERESTF. CDR3 DNA sequence: TGTGCCACCAGCAGAGATAGTTGGGCGGAGAGGGAGAGCACCTTC.

The chain is built from TRBV10-3 and TRBJ2-3, with TRBD1 as a possible D gene (5 bases). Looked up from germline, CDR1 is ENHRY and CDR2 is SYGVKD. The CDR3 covers 14 residues. V lost 11 bases and J lost 0, with 15 bases in between. The CDR3 loop is CASQDTTSTDTQYF. CDR3 DNA: TGTGCCTCGCAGGACACTACTAGCACAGATACGCAGTATTTT.

The chain joins TRBV7-8 to TRBJ1-1; 7 positions match TRBD1. Unmatched junction bases numbered 10, after V lost 2 bases and J lost 4 bases. Looked up from germline, CDR1 is SGHVS and CDR2 is FQNEAQ. The CDR3 has 16 amino acids. CDR3 residues: CASSLRYRGKVTEAFF. The CDR3 region has the DNA TGTGCCAGCAGCTTACGATACAGGGGAAAGGTCACTGAAGCTTTCTTT.

This chain's CDR3 is CASSSRQGPEEKLFF. CDR3 bases: TGTGCCAGCTCATCACGACAGGGCCCTGAGGAAAAACTGTTTTTT. The chain links TRBV18 to TRBJ1-4; 7 bases are a match to TRBD1. V shed 5 bases and J 8 bases; nucleotides not matched to a gene: 11. CDR3 length: 15 amino acids. Looked up from germline, CDR1 is KGHSH and CDR2 is LQKENI.

The J gene is TRBJ2-5, the V gene TRBV5-1, with D tentatively TRBD1 (7 bases). V was pared by 1 base and J by 4 bases, with 8 bases between. Germline V gene data show CDR1 as SGHRS and CDR2 as YFSETQ. The CDR3 spans 13 residues. CDR3 coding DNA: TGCGCCAGCAGCTTGCAGGGGGGAGAGACCCAGTACTTC. It translates to CASSLQGGETQYF.

The V and J genes are TRBV11-1 and TRBJ1-1; D gene unclear. Between the trimmed V and J ends, which lost 5 bases and 1 base, there was a span of 8 bases. Germline CDR1 is SGHAT and CDR2 is FQDESV (reference sequence). This CDR3 spans 13 amino acids. CDR3 protein: CASSQQTNTEAFF. For the CDR3, the DNA is TGTGCCAGCAGCCAACAGACGAACACTGAAGCTTTCTTT.

Turning to this clone: Additional DNA sequences in this sample encode the identical CDR3. The V and J genes are TRBV5-4 and TRBJ2-3; no clear D gene. This CDR3 spans 15 amino acids. CDR1 SGHNT and CDR2 YYREEE come from the germline V gene (reference sequence). Deletions cut 0 bases from V and 0 bases from J, with 8 bases between. The CDR3 sequence: CASSLGGSSTDTQYF. In DNA, the CDR3 is TGTGCCAGCAGCTTGGGTGGATCTAGCACAGATACGCAGTATTTT.

This rearrangement joins TRBV7-2 to TRBJ1-5; D is unresolved. Trimming stripped 0 bases from V and 1 base from J, with 10 bases between. CDR1 SGHTA and CDR2 FQGNSA come from the germline V gene. This CDR3 spans 16 amino acids. CDR3 amino acids: CASSLASTLSNQPQHF. The DNA for the CDR3 is TGTGCCAGCAGCTTAGCGTCCACATTGAGCAATCAGCCCCAGCATTTT.

This clone was observed once. V usage is TRBV5-5 and J usage is TRBJ2-7; 14 bases line up with TRBD2. Losses at the gene ends were 4 bases for V and 4 bases for J; bases not matched to a gene: 7. This CDR3 region has 16 residues. In germline, CDR1 is SGHKS, CDR2 YYEKEE (reference sequence). CDR3: CASSPGTSGSKYEQYF. In nucleotides, the CDR3 is TGTGCCAGCAGCCCAGGGACTAGCGGGAGCAAGTACGAGCAGTACTTC.

This clone was detected a few times. The chain recombines TRBV7-9 with TRBJ2-1; D could derive from TRBD1 or TRBD2 (5 bases each). V lost 0 bases and J lost 13, with 13 bases in between. CDR1 and CDR2 from the germline V gene are SEHNR and FQNEAQ (reference sequence). The CDR3 is 13 residues long. For the CDR3, the DNA is TGTGCCAGCAGCTTAGCAGGGGCTAGCAATCAGTTCTTC. Its protein is CASSLAGASNQFF.

The chain carries TRBV5-1 and TRBJ2-1; 9 bases fit TRBD2. In germline, CDR1 is SGHRS, CDR2 YFSETQ. The V and J ends lost 4 bases and 4 bases, in that order; junction bases with no gene match: 6. CDR3 length equals 15 residues. DNA of the CDR3: TGCGCCAGCAGCGGTACGACTAGCGGTTACAATGAGCAGTTCTTC. This translates into CASSGTTSGYNEQFF.

This clone was detected only a few times. The chain has TRBV25-1 and TRBJ1-2, with a weak D call TRBD1 (5 bases). Trimming cost V 3 bases and J 6 bases, with 8 bases left between them. This CDR3 has 12 residues. CDR1 is MGHDK and CDR2 is SYGVNS in the germline V gene. The CDR3 nucleotides are TGTGCCAGCAGTGATTCAGGGAATGGCTACACCTTC. Translated, it gives CASSDSGNGYTF.

V and J are TRBV5-1 and TRBJ1-1, with D unresolved. Germline V CDR1 and CDR2: SGHRS, YFSETQ. Trimming stripped 3 bases from V and 0 bases from J, with 6 bases between. CDR3 size: 13 residues. The CDR3 DNA is TGCGCCAGCAGCTCCGGACTGAACACTGAAGCTTTCTTT. It specifies CASSSGLNTEAFF.

This chain uses TRBV6-5 with TRBJ1-4; D is ambiguous. Looked up from germline, CDR1 is MNHEY and CDR2 is SVGAGI. The CDR3 covers 11 residues. V was cut by 8 bases and J by 7 bases, with 8 bases left in between. CDR3 DNA: TGTGCCAGCGCACGTGGTGAAAAACTGTTTTTT. Its protein is CASARGEKLFF.